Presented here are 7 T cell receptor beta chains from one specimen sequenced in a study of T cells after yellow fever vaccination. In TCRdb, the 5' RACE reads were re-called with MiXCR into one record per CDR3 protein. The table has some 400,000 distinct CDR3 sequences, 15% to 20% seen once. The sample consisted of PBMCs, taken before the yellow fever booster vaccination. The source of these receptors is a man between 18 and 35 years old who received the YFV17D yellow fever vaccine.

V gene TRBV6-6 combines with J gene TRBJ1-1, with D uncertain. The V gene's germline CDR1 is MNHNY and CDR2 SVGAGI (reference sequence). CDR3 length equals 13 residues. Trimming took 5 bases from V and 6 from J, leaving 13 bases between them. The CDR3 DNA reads TGTGCCAGCAGTCCTTCTGGTTTCGCTGAAGCTTTCTTT. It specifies CASSPSGFAEAFF.

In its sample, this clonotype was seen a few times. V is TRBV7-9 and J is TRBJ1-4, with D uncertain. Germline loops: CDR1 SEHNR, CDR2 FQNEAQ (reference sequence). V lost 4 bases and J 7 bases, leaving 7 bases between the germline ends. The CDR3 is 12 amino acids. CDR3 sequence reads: CASSYRVEKLFF. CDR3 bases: TGTGCCAGCAGCTATCGGGTTGAAAAACTGTTTTTT.

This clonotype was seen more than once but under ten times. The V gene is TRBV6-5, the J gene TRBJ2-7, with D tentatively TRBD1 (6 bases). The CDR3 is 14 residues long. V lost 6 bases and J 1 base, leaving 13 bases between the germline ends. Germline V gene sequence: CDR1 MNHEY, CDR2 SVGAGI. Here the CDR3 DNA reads TGTGCCAGCAGGGGGACACCGCAATCCTACGAGCAGTACTTC. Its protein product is CASRGTPQSYEQYF.

The CDR3 coding sequence is TGTGCCAGCTCACCACCGGCTGGGTTTGGTGAAAAACTGTTTTTT. This codes for CASSPPAGFGEKLFF. V and J are TRBV18 and TRBJ1-4; no definite D call. The CDR3 runs to 15 residues. Germline V gene data show CDR1 as KGHSH and CDR2 as LQKENI. V shed 0 bases and J shed 7 bases, with 12 bases lying between them.

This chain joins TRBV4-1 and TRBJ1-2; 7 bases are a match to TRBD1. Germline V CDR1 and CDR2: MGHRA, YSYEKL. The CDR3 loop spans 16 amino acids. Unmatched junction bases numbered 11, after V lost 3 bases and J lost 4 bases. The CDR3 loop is CASSHPGEGQIYGYTF. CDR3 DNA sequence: TGCGCCAGCAGCCACCCGGGTGAGGGACAGATCTATGGCTACACCTTC.

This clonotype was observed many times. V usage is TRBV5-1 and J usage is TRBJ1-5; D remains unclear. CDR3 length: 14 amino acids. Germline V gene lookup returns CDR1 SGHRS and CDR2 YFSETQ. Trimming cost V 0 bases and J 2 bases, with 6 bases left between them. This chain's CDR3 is CASSLEGGNQPQHF. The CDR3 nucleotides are TGCGCCAGCAGCTTGGAAGGCGGCAATCAGCCCCAGCATTTT.

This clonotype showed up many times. The CDR3 coding sequence is TGTGCCAGCAGTTTGGGAGGGGCCACTGAAGCTTTCTTT. It is translated as CASSLGGATEAFF. The rearrangement joins TRBV12-3 or TRBV12-4 to TRBJ1-1; a weak D match, TRBD1 (5 bases). V was shortened by 3 bases and J by 4 bases, with 9 bases between the two germline ends. The length of the CDR3 is 13 residues.